The present T cell receptor (beta chain) was sequenced within a study of cytomegalovirus exposure and HLA in healthy donors. This clone was seen more than once but under ten times. V lost 11 bases and J 4 bases, leaving 13 bases between the germline ends. The CDR3 is 12 residues long. CDR1 is ENHRY, CDR2 SYGVKD, per germline. Primers included in the PCR were 60 Vbeta and 13 Jbeta primers. Authors' methods: Roughly 11 million shared chains were among some 75 million unique TCR beta chains counted in a later analysis. Data came from immunoSEQ multiplex PCR; TCRdb stores just in-frame clones and leaves some out. V and J calls and clone size are as listed in that table; D and trimming were resolved from the DNA. The data contain roughly 250,000 clones, about 80% of them singletons.

The sample was PBMCs. This chain uses TRBV10-3 with TRBJ2-3, with D possibly being TRBD1 (5 bases). The sequence derives from a girl aged 2 to 10 in good health and CMV-seronegative. The chain's CDR3 is CAPREGADTQYF. DNA of the CDR3: TGTGCCCCGCGCGAAGGGGCAGATACGCAGTATTTT.